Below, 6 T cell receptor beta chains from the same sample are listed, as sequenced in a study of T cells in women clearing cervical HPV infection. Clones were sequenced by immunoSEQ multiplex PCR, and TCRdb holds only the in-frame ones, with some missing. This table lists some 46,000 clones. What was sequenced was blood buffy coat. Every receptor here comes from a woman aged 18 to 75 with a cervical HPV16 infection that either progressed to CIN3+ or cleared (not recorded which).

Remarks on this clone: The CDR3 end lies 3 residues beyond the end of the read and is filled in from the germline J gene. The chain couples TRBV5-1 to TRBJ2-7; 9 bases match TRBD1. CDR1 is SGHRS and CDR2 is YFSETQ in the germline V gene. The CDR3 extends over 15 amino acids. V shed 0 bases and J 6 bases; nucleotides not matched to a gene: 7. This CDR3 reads CASSLVPQGAGEQYF. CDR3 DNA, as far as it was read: TGCGCCAGCAGCTTGGTCCCACAGGGGGCCGGCGAG.

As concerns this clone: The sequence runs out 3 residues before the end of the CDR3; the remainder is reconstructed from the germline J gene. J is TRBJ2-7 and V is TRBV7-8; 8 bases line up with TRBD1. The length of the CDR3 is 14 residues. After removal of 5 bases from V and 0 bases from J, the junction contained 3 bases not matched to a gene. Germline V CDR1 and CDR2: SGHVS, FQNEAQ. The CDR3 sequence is CASSNRGISYEQYF. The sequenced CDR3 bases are TGTGCCAGCAGCAACAGGGGGATCTCCTACGAG.

The CDR3 protein is CASSLGTGNNPDTQYF. CDR3 bases read: TGCGCCAGCAGCTTGGGGACAGGGAATAATCCAGATACG. V usage is TRBV5-1 and J usage is TRBJ2-3; the match to TRBD1 covers 8 bases. Read coverage stops 3 residues before the CDR3 terminus; the germline J gene supplies the remainder. CDR1 SGHRS and CDR2 YFSETQ come from the germline V gene. Germline trimming cut 0 bases from V and 4 bases from J; bases unmatched to any gene: 7. This CDR3 spans 16 amino acids.

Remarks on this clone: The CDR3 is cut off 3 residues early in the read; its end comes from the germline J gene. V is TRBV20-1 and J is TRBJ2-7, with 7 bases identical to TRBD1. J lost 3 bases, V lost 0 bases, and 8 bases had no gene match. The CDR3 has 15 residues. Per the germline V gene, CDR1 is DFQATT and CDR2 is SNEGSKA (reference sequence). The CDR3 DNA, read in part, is TGCAGTGCTAGAGACCCCAGGGGGACCTTCTACGAG. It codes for CSARDPRGTFYE. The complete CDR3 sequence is CSARDPRGTFYEQYF.

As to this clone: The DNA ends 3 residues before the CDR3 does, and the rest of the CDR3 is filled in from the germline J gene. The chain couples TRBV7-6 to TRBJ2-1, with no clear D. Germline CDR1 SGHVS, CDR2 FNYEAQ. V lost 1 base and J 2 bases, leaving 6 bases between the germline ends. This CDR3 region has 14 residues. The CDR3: CASSLGAPYNEQFF. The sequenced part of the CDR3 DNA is TGTGCCAGCAGCTTAGGGGCCCCCTACAATGAG.

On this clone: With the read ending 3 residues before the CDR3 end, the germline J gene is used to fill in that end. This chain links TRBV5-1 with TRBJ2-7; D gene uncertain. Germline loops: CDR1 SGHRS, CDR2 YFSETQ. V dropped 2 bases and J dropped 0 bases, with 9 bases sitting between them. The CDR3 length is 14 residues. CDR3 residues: CASSFTVSSYEQYF. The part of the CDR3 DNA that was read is TGCGCCAGCAGCTTCACCGTTAGCTCCTACGAG.